The next 18 T cell receptor beta chains were all read from a single sample in a study of beta chain features in type 1 diabetes. The isolated RNA, all of it, was reverse transcribed, so expressed TCRB transcripts were what got sequenced. TCRdb's copy holds only in-frame clones and misses some; the assay was immunoSEQ multiplex PCR. The data contain 140,000 or so clones, 10% of them seen just once; the ten biggest clones take up under 1.5%. Sequenced input: naive CD4+ T cells from blood. All receptors derive from a man between 18 and 35 years old in good health.

This clone was seen a handful of times. The J gene is TRBJ1-2, the V gene TRBV5-6, with 8 bases that match TRBD1. There are 13 residues in the CDR3. Trimming took 4 bases from V and 5 from J; bases not matched to a gene: 4. Germline CDR1 is SGHDT and CDR2 is YYEEEE. The CDR3 nucleotides read TGTGCCAGCAGCCTGGACAGGGTGTATGGCTACACCTTC. Translation: CASSLDRVYGYTF.

V gene TRBV9 combines with J gene TRBJ2-7; D is ambiguous. Trimming took off 0 bases at V and 0 bases at J, with 7 bases between the two ends. The germline V gene has CDR1 SGDLS and CDR2 YYNGEE. The CDR3 consists of 14 residues. CDR3 DNA sequence: TGTGCCAGCAGCGTAGGAATCAGCTCCTACGAGCAGTACTTC. Translation gives CASSVGISSYEQYF.

The table lists this clone with a few counts. The J gene is TRBJ2-7, the V gene TRBV11-2; 7 nucleotides line up with TRBD1. V was clipped by 4 bases and J by 4 bases; unmatched bases: 13. CDR1 is SGHAT, CDR2 FQNNGV, per germline. The CDR3 runs 16 residues. CDR3: CASSSTRGTIGYEQYF. The CDR3 DNA reads TGTGCCAGCAGCTCTACCAGGGGGACAATAGGGTACGAGCAGTACTTC.

The table lists this clone with a few counts. The gene calls are TRBV9 and TRBJ2-5, with D possibly matching TRBD2 (6 bases). V lost 2 bases, J lost 1 base, and 9 bases lay in between. CDR3 length: 14 amino acids. The germline CDR1 and CDR2 sequences are SGDLS and YYNGEE. CDR3 sequence: CASSVRGTQETQYF. The CDR3, as DNA: TGTGCCAGCAGCGTTCGGGGGACCCAAGAGACCCAGTACTTC. The full variable domain, rest sourced from reference TRBV9 and TRBJ2-5, is DSGVTQTPKHLITATGQRVTLRCSPRSGDLSVYWYQQSLDQGLQFLIQYYNGEERAKGNILERFSAQQFPDLHSELNLSSLELGDSALYFCASSVRGTQETQYFGPGTRLLVL.

This clone was counted only a few times. The rearrangement uses TRBV11-2 and TRBJ2-1; 10 bases agree with TRBD1. V was clipped by 4 bases and J by 9 bases; unmatched bases: 9. The CDR3 has 15 amino acids. Germline V gene data show CDR1 as SGHAT and CDR2 as FQNNGV. For the CDR3, the DNA is TGTGCCAGCAGCTCCGACAGGGGGCGCTGGGTTGAGCAGTTCTTC. Its protein product is CASSSDRGRWVEQFF.

The chain employs TRBV14 and TRBJ1-6; no reliable D call. The CDR3 runs 14 residues. Looked up from germline, CDR1 is SGHDN and CDR2 is FVKESK. V lost 4 bases to trimming and J lost 7 bases, with 11 bases between them. CDR3 loop: CASSRNLQNSPLHF. The CDR3 DNA sequence: TGTGCCAGCAGCCGTAACCTACAGAATTCACCCCTCCACTTT.

Only a few counts were recorded for this clone. This chain links TRBV4-1 with TRBJ2-7; D not certain. The CDR3 is 14 amino acids. Trimming took off 0 bases at V and 4 bases at J, with 10 bases between the two ends. The germline V gene has CDR1 MGHRA and CDR2 YSYEKL. The CDR3 loop is CASSQEATDYEQYF. CDR3 coding DNA: TGCGCCAGCAGCCAAGAAGCCACAGATTACGAGCAGTACTTC.

There are a few counts of this clone. The chain has TRBV5-6 and TRBJ1-1; the match to TRBD1 covers 11 bases. The germline gives CDR1 SGHDT, CDR2 YYEEEE. With 4 bases clipped from V and 5 bases from J, the junction kept 10 bases outside the gene matches. The CDR3 has 16 residues. The CDR3 loop is CASSQGTGGRGTEAFF. CDR3 DNA: TGTGCCAGCAGCCAAGGGACAGGGGGGCGGGGAACTGAAGCTTTCTTT.

This clone was counted between two and nine times. The chain has TRBV18 and TRBJ2-4; 7 bases are a match to TRBD1. J gave up 7 bases and V 3 bases, and 12 bases lay outside the gene matches. CDR3 size: 16 residues. Germline CDR1 is KGHSH and CDR2 is LQKENI. CDR3 amino acids: CASSPFEGAPRNIQYF. CDR3 nucleotides: TGTGCCAGCTCACCGTTTGAGGGGGCGCCCCGGAACATTCAGTACTTC. The variable domain in full, completed from reference TRBV18 and TRBJ2-4, reads NAGVMQNPRHLVRRRGQEARLRCSPMKGHSHVYWYRQLPEEGLKFMVYLQKENIIDESGMPKERFSAEFPKEGPSILRIQQVVRGDSAAYFCASSPFEGAPRNIQYFGAGTRLSVL.

The sample holds many counts of this clone. The V gene is TRBV13, the J gene TRBJ2-7, with 7 nucleotides matching TRBD1. With 5 bases clipped from V and 3 bases from J, the junction kept 7 bases outside the gene matches. The CDR3 consists of 14 residues. Germline-derived CDR1 and CDR2 are PRHDT and FYEKMQ (reference sequence). The CDR3 sequence is CASSHPTGNYEQYF. DNA for the CDR3: TGTGCCAGCAGCCACCCGACAGGGAACTACGAGCAGTACTTC.

This clone was seen more than once but under ten times. The rearrangement uses TRBV2 and TRBJ2-2; 9 positions agree with TRBD1. V lost 6 bases and J lost 4; bases outside the gene matches: 6. In germline, CDR1 is SNHLY, CDR2 FYNNEI. The CDR3 covers 15 residues. In nucleotides, the CDR3 is TGTGCCAGCAGGGACAGGGGTCGGGGCACCGGGGAGCTGTTTTTT. It translates to CASRDRGRGTGELFF.

This clone has more than one count but fewer than ten. The rearrangement uses TRBV4-2 and TRBJ2-1; D possibly corresponds to TRBD1 (5 bases). CDR3 size: 16 residues. V lost 4 bases and J 0 bases, leaving 13 bases between the germline ends. Germline lookup yields CDR1 LGHNA and CDR2 YNFKEQ. The CDR3 nucleotides are TGTGCCAGCAGCCTGGGGCATTCCGACTCCTACAATGAGCAGTTCTTC. Protein sequence: CASSLGHSDSYNEQFF.

This clone has a count of ten or more. The V call is TRBV5-4, the J call TRBJ2-7; D call uncertain. The CDR3 has 12 amino acids. V gave up 1 base and J gave up 3 bases, with 5 bases separating them. The germline CDR1 and CDR2 sequences are SGHNT and YYREEE (reference sequence). The CDR3 DNA follows: TGTGCCAGCAGCTTGAACAGCTACGAGCAGTACTTC. It translates to CASSLNSYEQYF.

This clone has just a few counts. The chain combines TRBV10-3 with TRBJ2-7; 8 bases are shared with TRBD2. Germline-derived CDR1 and CDR2 are ENHRY and SYGVKD. The CDR3 has 15 residues. With V trimmed by 2 bases and J by 3 bases, 6 bases remained unmatched. In nucleotides, the CDR3 is TGTGCCATCAGTGAGGGTAGCGGGGACCTCTACGAGCAGTACTTC. Its translation is CAISEGSGDLYEQYF.

The sample holds a few counts of this clone. The V and J genes are TRBV19 and TRBJ1-1; D unclear. This CDR3 is built from 13 residues. Germline V gene data show CDR1 as LNHDA and CDR2 as SQIVND (reference sequence). V lost 8 bases and J 0 bases, leaving 10 bases between the germline ends. The CDR3 DNA reads as TGTGCCAGTTCCAACGGGGTGAACACTGAAGCTTTCTTT. Translation gives CASSNGVNTEAFF.

The table lists this clone with a few counts. The chain combines TRBV18 with TRBJ2-1; tentative D call: TRBD2 (5 bases). V shed 3 bases and J shed 4 bases, with 13 bases lying between them. The CDR3 runs 15 residues. From germline, CDR1 is KGHSH and CDR2 LQKENI. CDR3 sequence reads: CASSPREGGYNEQFF. CDR3 DNA sequence: TGTGCCAGCTCACCGCGAGAGGGCGGGTACAATGAGCAGTTCTTC.

The chain couples TRBV5-4 to TRBJ1-6; 7 bases match TRBD1. V dropped 0 bases and J dropped 7; count of bases not matched to a gene: 4. Germline assignment: CDR1 SGHNT and CDR2 YYREEE (reference sequence). This CDR3 comprises 15 residues. CDR3 coding DNA: TGTGCCAGCAGCTTGGTGGACAGGCAAAATTCACCCCTCCACTTT. Protein sequence: CASSLVDRQNSPLHF.

This clone was seen a handful of times. V is TRBV4-1 and J is TRBJ2-7; 10 bases align to TRBD1. Germline trimming cut 4 bases from V and 3 bases from J; bases unmatched to any gene: 3. Germline V lookup: CDR1 MGHRA, CDR2 YSYEKL. This CDR3 region has 14 residues. This CDR3 reads CASSPRTGGYEQYF. The DNA of the CDR3 is TGCGCCAGCAGCCCCCGGACAGGGGGCTACGAGCAGTACTTC.